The 32 T cell receptor beta chains in this list originate from one sample, sequenced in a study of blood T cell repertoires in COVID-19. Generated by immunoSEQ multiplex PCR, the TCRdb table keeps only in-frame clones and is missing some. The table has more than 110,000 clones, 85% to 90% seen once. Material for sequencing was peripheral blood. These TCRs come from a human donor in a cohort sampled during active COVID-19.

This clone has only a few counts. V and J are TRBV2 and TRBJ1-2; 11 positions agree with TRBD1. Trimming removed 10 bases from V and 4 bases from J; junction bases left unmatched: 14. Germline V gene lookup returns CDR1 SNHLY and CDR2 FYNNEI. The CDR3 has 16 amino acids. CDR3 nucleotides: TGTGCCACGAGAATCGGGGGACAGGGGGTCTCCTATGGCTACACCTTC. It encodes CATRIGGQGVSYGYTF.

V usage is TRBV11-2 and J usage is TRBJ2-1, with 7 bases lining up with TRBD1. CDR3 length: 16 amino acids. J gave up 6 bases and V 1 base, and 9 bases lay outside the gene matches. Germline V CDR1 and CDR2: SGHAT, FQNNGV. DNA of the CDR3: TGTGCCAGCAGCTTAGGGGGCCAGGGGGTAGGCAATGAGCAGTTCTTC. Its protein product is CASSLGGQGVGNEQFF.

The rearrangement links TRBV5-1 to TRBJ2-1; D uncertain. The ends were cut back, 0 bases at V and 5 bases at J, with 6 bases in the middle. Germline assignment: CDR1 SGHRS and CDR2 YFSETQ. The CDR3 is made up of 13 amino acids. The CDR3 nucleotides read TGCGCCAGCAGCTTGGGGCCCAACAATGAGCAGTTCTTC. Protein sequence: CASSLGPNNEQFF.

The V call is TRBV28, the J call TRBJ2-4; 8 bases are a match to TRBD2. Germline lookup yields CDR1 MDHEN and CDR2 SYDVKM. The V and J ends lost 5 bases and 7 bases, in that order; junction bases with no gene match: 10. CDR3 length: 15 amino acids. As DNA, the CDR3 is TGTGCCAGCAGTCCCCAGACACGCGGGGGGAACATTCAGTACTTC. Translated, it gives CASSPQTRGGNIQYF.

The chain recombines TRBV28 with TRBJ1-2, with TRBD1 matching over 11 bases. With 6 bases clipped from V and 2 bases from J, the junction kept 5 bases outside the gene matches. Germline CDR1 and CDR2: MDHEN and SYDVKM. The CDR3 consists of 15 residues. The CDR3 sequence is CASRGQGVRNYGYTF. In nucleotides, the CDR3 is TGTGCCAGCAGGGGACAGGGGGTGCGGAACTATGGCTACACCTTC.

This chain links TRBV27 with TRBJ2-7; possible D gene TRBD1, 5 bases. This CDR3 comprises 13 residues. Looked up from germline, CDR1 is MNHEY and CDR2 is SMNVEV (reference sequence). V lost 4 bases to trimming and J lost 2 bases, with 9 bases between them. In DNA, the CDR3 is TGTGCCAGCAGTTCCAGGGAAGCCTACGAGCAGTACTTC. It translates to CASSSREAYEQYF.

The chain combines TRBV6-6 with TRBJ2-1, with 8 positions matching TRBD2. Looked up from germline, CDR1 is MNHNY and CDR2 is SVGAGI (reference sequence). The CDR3 sequence is 14 residues long. J was trimmed by 7 bases and V by 2 bases; bases with no gene match: 4. The CDR3 spells CASSYRRLANEQFF. Here the CDR3 DNA reads TGTGCCAGCAGTTACAGGAGACTAGCGAATGAGCAGTTCTTC.

This clone showed up many times. The rearrangement uses TRBV5-4 and TRBJ2-7; possibly TRBD2 for D (6 bases). Germline CDR1 SGHNT, CDR2 YYREEE (reference sequence). The CDR3 is made up of 15 amino acids. The V end was cut by 0 bases, the J end by 6 bases, with 16 bases between. The CDR3 sequence is CASSLGAGRGGEQYF. Here the CDR3 DNA reads TGTGCCAGCAGCTTGGGGGCGGGGCGAGGTGGCGAGCAGTACTTC.

This clone was detected once. J is TRBJ1-2 and V is TRBV28, with D perhaps TRBD1 (5 bases). V was pared by 7 bases and J by 4 bases, with 16 bases between. This CDR3 region has 14 residues. CDR1 MDHEN and CDR2 SYDVKM come from the germline V gene. In DNA form, the CDR3 reads TGTGCCAGCACCATCGTGGAGGGGAGCTATGGCTACACCTTC. Protein product: CASTIVEGSYGYTF.

V usage is TRBV27 and J usage is TRBJ2-7, with D maybe TRBD1 (5 bases). Germline V CDR1 and CDR2: MNHEY, SMNVEV (reference sequence). This CDR3 has 13 residues. Trimming cost V 4 bases and J 1 base, with 8 bases left between them. CDR3 sequence (DNA): TGTGCCAGCAGTTCCGACAGATCCTACGAGCAGTACTTC. This codes for CASSSDRSYEQYF.

This chain links TRBV6-6 with TRBJ1-3, with 8 bases lining up with TRBD1. J gave up 0 bases and V 6 bases, and 7 bases lay outside the gene matches. The CDR3 is 16 residues long. Germline-derived CDR1 and CDR2 are MNHNY and SVGAGI (reference sequence). The CDR3 loop is CASSPGQEISGNTIYF. The CDR3 coding sequence is TGTGCCAGCAGCCCGGGACAGGAGATCTCTGGAAACACCATATATTTT.

The chain employs TRBV5-8 and TRBJ1-1, with 8 bases matching TRBD1. The J segment lost 0 bases and the V segment lost 4 bases, leaving 8 bases of the junction unmatched. The CDR3 contains 16 residues. CDR1 and CDR2 from the germline V gene are SGHTS and YDEGEE. The CDR3 sequence is CASSLRGPGMNTEAFF. Here the CDR3 DNA reads TGTGCCAGCAGCCTCAGGGGGCCTGGGATGAACACTGAAGCTTTCTTT.

The V call is TRBV3-1 (or the pseudogene TRBV3-2), the J call TRBJ1-3; TRBD1 matches 7 bases. The CDR3 extends over 16 amino acids. The germline V gene has CDR1 LGHDT and CDR2 YNNKEL (reference sequence). Losses at the gene ends were 4 bases for V and 0 bases for J; bases not matched to a gene: 6. The CDR3 loop reads CASSLRTGSSGNTIYF. As DNA, the CDR3 is TGTGCCAGCAGCCTCCGGACAGGAAGCTCTGGAAACACCATATATTTT.

The V gene is TRBV7-2, the J gene TRBJ2-7; no definite D call. Germline CDR1 is SGHTA and CDR2 is FQGNSA. The V end was cut by 3 bases, the J end by 4 bases, with 4 bases between. This CDR3 comprises 11 residues. This chain's CDR3 is CASSFHYEQYF. The DNA of the CDR3 is TGTGCCAGCAGCTTCCATTACGAGCAGTACTTC.

The V gene is TRBV5-8, the J gene TRBJ2-7, with D possibly matching TRBD2 (5 bases). The CDR3 extends over 15 amino acids. V lost 4 bases to trimming and J lost 0 bases, with 14 bases between them. Germline values: CDR1 SGHTS, CDR2 YDEGEE. The CDR3 sequence is CASSHLSGFSYEQYF. For the CDR3, the DNA is TGTGCCAGCAGCCATCTCAGCGGCTTCTCCTACGAGCAGTACTTC.

J is TRBJ1-2 and V is TRBV9; D perhaps matches TRBD1 (6 bases). CDR1 and CDR2 from the germline V gene are SGDLS and YYNGEE. The CDR3 is 15 amino acids. Trimming cost V 3 bases and J 4 bases, with 16 bases left between them. CDR3 nucleotide sequence: TGTGCCAGCAGCGCCTCAGGACAGTCGGGCTATGGCTACACCTTC. Its translation is CASSASGQSGYGYTF. Supplemented by reference TRBV9 and TRBJ1-2, the full variable domain reads DSGVTQTPKHLITATGQRVTLRCSPRSGDLSVYWYQQSLDQGLQFLIQYYNGEERAKGNILERFSAQQFPDLHSELNLSSLELGDSALYFCASSASGQSGYGYTFGSGTRLTVV.

The rearrangement joins TRBV7-2 to TRBJ1-5; tentatively, D is TRBD1 (5 bases). This CDR3 is 15 amino acids long. V was cut by 5 bases and J by 6 bases, with 17 bases left in between. Germline CDR1 is SGHTA and CDR2 is FQGNSA. The CDR3 spells CASSLSGGGGQPQHF. CDR3 bases: TGTGCCAGCAGCCTTAGCGGGGGAGGAGGTCAGCCCCAGCATTTT. Drawing the rest from reference TRBV7-2 and TRBJ1-5, the complete variable domain is GAGVSQSPSNKVTEKGKDVELRCDPISGHTALYWYRQSLGQGLEFLIYFQGNSAPDKSGLPSDRFSAERTGGSVSTLTIQRTQQEDSAVYLCASSLSGGGGQPQHFGDGTRLSIL.

The rearrangement joins TRBV7-3 to TRBJ2-7, with 8 bases matching TRBD1. There are 13 residues in the CDR3. The ends lost 5 bases at V and 3 bases at J; junction bases unmatched: 3. Germline CDR1 SGHTA, CDR2 FQGTGA. In DNA form, the CDR3 reads TGTGCCAGCAGCCAAGACAGGGGCTACGAGCAGTACTTC. Protein: CASSQDRGYEQYF.

The genes are TRBV19 and TRBJ2-1; the D is unclear. The CDR3 loop spans 14 amino acids. Germline-derived CDR1 and CDR2 are LNHDA and SQIVND (reference sequence). The V and J ends lost 0 bases and 3 bases respectively, with 6 bases between them. CDR3 protein: CASSIDSFYNEQFF. CDR3 sequence (DNA): TGTGCCAGTAGTATAGATTCCTTCTACAATGAGCAGTTCTTC.

The chain is built from TRBV4-1 and TRBJ2-1; D perhaps matches TRBD2 (5 bases). In germline, CDR1 is MGHRA, CDR2 YSYEKL. The length of the CDR3 is 13 residues. Trimming stripped 1 base from V and 6 bases from J, with 7 bases between. CDR3 loop: CASSQVGINEQFF. CDR3 sequence (DNA): TGCGCCAGCAGCCAAGTCGGGATCAATGAGCAGTTCTTC.

This clone was counted once. This sequence joins TRBV6-5 and TRBJ2-2; D ambiguous. Per the germline V gene, CDR1 is MNHEY and CDR2 is SVGAGI. The CDR3 covers 14 residues. V lost 7 bases to trimming and J lost 0 bases, with 9 bases between them. The CDR3 sequence is CASNVAPNTGELFF. The CDR3 region has the DNA TGTGCCAGCAACGTGGCACCGAACACCGGGGAGCTGTTTTTT.

The genes are TRBV27 and TRBJ2-7; 11 positions match TRBD1. Germline V gene data show CDR1 as MNHEY and CDR2 as SMNVEV (reference sequence). V shed 6 bases and J 7 bases; nucleotides not matched to a gene: 8. CDR3 length: 14 residues. The CDR3: CASSPGTGGREQYF. CDR3 DNA: TGTGCCAGCAGCCCCGGGACAGGGGGGCGAGAGCAGTACTTC.

The chain carries TRBV30 and TRBJ2-1; 15 bases match TRBD2. The V and J ends lost 5 bases and 6 bases, in that order; junction bases with no gene match: 14. The germline V gene has CDR1 GTSNPN and CDR2 SVGIG (reference sequence). This CDR3 is 18 amino acids long. CDR3 region: CAWRGLAGGPWTGNEQFF. CDR3 bases: TGTGCCTGGCGGGGACTAGCGGGAGGACCTTGGACCGGCAATGAGCAGTTCTTC.

The chain recombines TRBV28 with TRBJ2-7; 9 bases fit TRBD1. CDR3 length equals 16 residues. Germline trimming cut 3 bases from V and 4 bases from J; bases unmatched to any gene: 10. CDR1 and CDR2 (germline): MDHEN, SYDVKM. The CDR3 region is CASSFGVTGGGYEQYF. CDR3 DNA: TGTGCCAGCAGTTTTGGCGTTACAGGGGGCGGGTACGAGCAGTACTTC.

This clone came up a few times. J is TRBJ2-2 and V is TRBV30; D possibly corresponds to TRBD2 (7 bases). V was clipped by 3 bases and J by 7 bases, with 15 bases between them. CDR1 and CDR2 (germline): GTSNPN, SVGIG (reference sequence). The CDR3 contains 14 residues. The CDR3 reads CAWSLGGAFGELFF. CDR3 coding DNA: TGTGCCTGGAGCCTTGGGGGGGCGTTCGGGGAGCTGTTTTTT.

The table lists this clone with many counts. The chain combines TRBV5-6 with TRBJ1-5; D is uncertain. Per the germline V gene, CDR1 is SGHDT and CDR2 is YYEEEE. The CDR3 length is 12 residues. The V gene lost 7 bases and the J gene lost 6 bases, with 11 bases spanning the gap. The CDR3 here is CASDLSTQPQHF. The CDR3 nucleotides read TGTGCCAGCGATCTATCCACTCAGCCCCAGCATTTT.

This clone has only a few counts. The rearrangement joins TRBV28 to TRBJ1-5, with a possible D match to TRBD1 (6 bases). The CDR3 runs 16 residues. CDR1 and CDR2 from the germline V gene are MDHEN and SYDVKM. Trimming took 4 bases from V and 6 from J, leaving 19 bases between them. CDR3 DNA sequence: TGTGCCAGCAGTTCCCTACCCGGGGGGGGCGGTCAGCCCCAGCATTTT. This gives the protein CASSSLPGGGGQPQHF.

The chain has TRBV11-2 and TRBJ2-3; the match to TRBD2 covers 9 bases. Trimming cost V 2 bases and J 6 bases; bases outside gene matches: 9. The CDR3 has 16 residues. From germline, CDR1 is SGHAT and CDR2 FQNNGV. CDR3: CASSLPGLAGLDTQYF. The CDR3 DNA follows: TGTGCCAGCAGCTTACCGGGACTAGCCGGCTTGGATACGCAGTATTTT.

Comments on this clone: The same CDR3 can be traced to other DNA sequences in this sample. V usage is TRBV28 and J usage is TRBJ1-2, with D maybe TRBD1 (6 bases). Trimming took off 5 bases at V and 4 bases at J, with 8 bases between the two ends. CDR1 and CDR2 from the germline V gene are MDHEN and SYDVKM. The CDR3 is made up of 12 amino acids. The CDR3 region is CASSLGGYGYTF. CDR3 coding DNA: TGTGCCAGCAGTCTAGGGGGCTATGGCTACACCTTC.

This chain connects TRBV12-2 to TRBJ2-5; the D call TRBD1 from the table was never checked on the DNA. TRBV12-2 is tagged as a pseudogene. The CDR3 sequence is 15 residues long. The CDR3 region has the DNA TGTGCAAGTCGCACGGGACAGGGGCTTGGTGAGACCCAGTACTTC. The encoded protein is CASRTGQGLGETQYF.

A single count supports this clone. The rearrangement uses TRBV5-1 and TRBJ2-7, with 9 bases aligning to TRBD1. With 0 bases clipped from V and 2 bases from J, the junction kept 3 bases outside the gene matches. The germline CDR1 and CDR2 sequences are SGHRS and YFSETQ. The CDR3 has 15 residues. CDR3 protein: CASSLEGTGPYEQYF. Here the CDR3 DNA reads TGCGCCAGCAGCTTGGAAGGGACAGGGCCCTACGAGCAGTACTTC. The full variable domain, its missing parts supplied by reference TRBV5-1 and TRBJ2-7, is KAGVTQTPRYLIKTRGQQVTLSCSPISGHRSVSWYQQTPGQGLQFLFEYFSETQRNKGNFPGRFSGRQFSNSRSEMNVSTLELGDSALYLCASSLEGTGPYEQYFGPGTRLTVT.

The chain uses TRBV19 and TRBJ1-5; 8 nucleotides agree with TRBD1. The V segment lost 8 bases and the J segment 5 bases; nucleotides outside the gene matches: 5. Germline V gene lookup returns CDR1 LNHDA and CDR2 SQIVND (reference sequence). This CDR3 has 13 amino acids. The chain's CDR3 is CASDYRGDQPQHF. The CDR3 nucleotides are TGTGCCAGTGATTACAGGGGGGATCAGCCCCAGCATTTT. The full variable domain, rest sourced from reference TRBV19 and TRBJ1-5, is DGGITQSPKYLFRKEGQNVTLSCEQNLNHDAMYWYRQDPGQGLRLIYYSQIVNDFQKGDIAEGYSVSREKKESFPLTVTSAQKNPTAFYLCASDYRGDQPQHFGDGTRLSIL.